This T cell receptor (beta chain) was recovered during a study of T cells in Graves' hyperthyroidism and ophthalmopathy. The sample holds many counts of this clonotype. Germline V gene lookup returns CDR1 MDHEN and CDR2 SYDVKM. V lost 3 bases and J 2 bases, leaving 11 bases between the germline ends. CDR3 length: 14 amino acids. Regions amplified from RNA transcripts were the TCR beta CDR3 regions. In the first-round RT-PCR of the TCR CDR3, the HTBI primer set was used. TCRdb processed the multiplex PCR reads anew with MiXCR; each CDR3 protein has one entry. This repertoire shows around 610,000 distinct CDR3 sequences, roughly 14% found once; its top ten account for about 4.5%.

The rearrangement uses TRBV28 and TRBJ2-7; no firm D call. The sequence was collected from a woman aged 40 to 50 with Graves' ophthalmopathy. Source material: blood. The CDR3 DNA is TGTGCCAGCAGTTTTGGTTCAAGACCCTACGAGCAGTACTTC. Amino acid sequence: CASSFGSRPYEQYF.